This is a list of T cell receptor beta chains from one sample in a study of shared clonotypes between healthy human individuals. Libraries were prepared by immunoSEQ multiplex PCR; TCRdb keeps only in-frame clonotypes and omits some of them. The sample yields approximately 1,500,000 clones, around 95% seen once. The source material was naive CD4+ T cells sorted from blood. The receptor source for this set is a man aged 25-45 years in good health. Both conserved end residues are part of each CDR3. D genes are given only for firm matches. Only part of the rows carry a size: once, few, many, or a class if the clone is expanded.

clone_size | j_call | d_call | v_call | cdr3_aa | cdr3_nt
- | TRBJ2-1 | - | TRBV7-2 | CASSSSGGWGATYNEQFF | TGTGCCAGCAGCTCTAGTGGGGGGTGGGGTGCCACCTACAATGAGCAGTTCTTC
- | TRBJ2-5 | TRBD2 | TRBV7-8 | CASSYSGRANQETQYF | TGTGCCAGCAGCTACAGCGGGAGGGCAAACCAAGAGACCCAGTACTTC
- | TRBJ2-5 | - | TRBV5-4 | CASSLGGGTGRETQYF | TGTGCCAGCAGCTTGGGAGGGGGTACTGGGAGAGAGACCCAGTACTTC
- | TRBJ2-2 | - | TRBV5-4 | CASSFRGVGHTGELFF | TGTGCCAGCAGCTTTAGGGGTGTTGGTCACACCGGGGAGCTGTTTTTT
- | TRBJ2-7 | - | TRBV29-1 | CSVKNLWGRSTYEQYF | TGCAGCGTGAAAAACCTTTGGGGCAGATCAACCTACGAGCAGTACTTC
few | TRBJ2-5 | TRBD1 | TRBV6-6 | CASSYTGTGQETQYF | TGTGCCAGCAGTTACACCGGGACAGGACAAGAGACCCAGTACTTC
- | TRBJ1-5 | - | TRBV7-9 | CASSLDTTRNQPQHF | TGTGCCAGCAGCTTAGATACGACACGGAATCAGCCCCAGCATTTT
- | TRBJ2-7 | - | TRBV5-5 | CASSSGQGKRNEQYF | TGTGCCAGCAGCTCCGGGCAGGGTAAGAGAAACGAGCAGTACTTC
- | TRBJ2-1 | - | TRBV4-1 | CASSQDELSSYNEQFF | TGCGCCAGCAGCCAAGATGAATTGAGCTCCTACAATGAGCAGTTCTTC
- | TRBJ1-1 | TRBD1 | TRBV28 | CASSPRTGNTEAFF | TGTGCCAGCAGTCCCCGGACAGGGAACACTGAAGCTTTCTTT
- | TRBJ2-7 | - | TRBV6-1 | CASTSGTDSSYEQYF | TGTGCCTCGACCTCCGGGACCGACAGCTCCTACGAGCAGTACTTC
- | TRBJ1-2 | - | TRBV5-4 | CASSSRTYGYTF | TGTGCCAGCAGCTCACGGACTTATGGCTACACCTTC
- | TRBJ2-7 | TRBD2 | TRBV11-2 | CASSLALAGVTEQYF | TGTGCCAGCAGCTTAGCGCTAGCGGGAGTTACCGAGCAGTACTTC
- | TRBJ1-2 | - | TRBV2 | CASSLLRGRGDGYTF | TGTGCCAGCAGCCTCCTGAGAGGGAGGGGAGATGGCTACACCTTC
- | TRBJ2-2 | - | TRBV9 | CASSVMPTGELFF | TGTGCCAGCAGCGTAATGCCGACCGGGGAGCTGTTTTTT
- | TRBJ2-5 | - | TRBV7-9 | CASSFRGGETQYF | TGTGCCAGCAGCTTCCGTGGAGGCGAGACCCAGTACTTC
- | TRBJ2-7 | TRBD1 | TRBV27 | CASSFRATGVGEQYF | TGTGCCAGCAGTTTCCGCGCGACAGGGGTCGGCGAGCAGTACTTC
- | TRBJ2-1 | TRBD2 | TRBV7-7 | CASSTTSGRKFF | TGTGCTAGCAGCACGACTAGCGGGAGGAAGTTCTTC
- | TRBJ2-1 | - | TRBV18 | CASSPNAASSYNEQFF | TGTGCCAGCTCACCGAACGCGGCCAGCTCCTACAATGAGCAGTTCTTC
- | TRBJ2-1 | - | TRBV19 | CASSFPGVGEQFF | TGTGCCAGTAGTTTCCCAGGGGTCGGTGAGCAGTTCTTC
- | TRBJ2-3 | TRBD2 | TRBV27 | CASSLPGLAGGGTDTQYF | TGTGCCAGCAGTTTGCCGGGACTAGCGGGAGGAGGGACAGATACGCAGTATTTT
once | TRBJ2-1 | - | TRBV5-1 | CASSFNGIHNEQFF | TGCGCCAGCAGCTTCAACGGGATCCACAATGAGCAGTTCTTC
- | TRBJ2-1 | TRBD2 | TRBV5-1 | CASSSGTSGPTYNEQFF | TGCGCCAGCAGCTCGGGGACTAGCGGACCGACCTACAATGAGCAGTTCTTC
- | TRBJ1-1 | - | TRBV6-4 | CASWCSEAFF | TGTGCCAGCTGGTGTTCTGAAGCTTTCTTT
- | TRBJ1-2 | - | TRBV29-1 | CSVEFPGAPYGYTF | TGCAGCGTTGAATTCCCGGGGGCGCCGTATGGCTACACCTTC
- | TRBJ1-5 | - | TRBV28 | CASVGNRDYNQPQHF | TGTGCCAGCGTGGGTAACAGGGATTACAATCAGCCCCAGCATTTT
- | TRBJ2-2 | - | TRBV9 | CASSVGGQGGGELFF | TGTGCCAGCAGCGTAGGGGGCCAAGGCGGCGGGGAGCTGTTTTTT
- | TRBJ2-7 | - | TRBV28 | CASSLPQRSAPQYF | TGTGCCAGCAGTTTACCCCAGCGGAGCGCCCCCCAGTACTTC
few | TRBJ2-7 | TRBD1 | TRBV19 | CASTKSLGQGPSYEQYF | TGTGCCAGTACCAAGTCCCTTGGACAGGGGCCCTCCTACGAGCAGTACTTC
- | TRBJ2-7 | TRBD1 | TRBV11-2 | CASTSGTGGQEQYF | TGTGCCAGCACTTCCGGGACAGGGGGCCAAGAGCAGTACTTC
once | TRBJ2-2 | - | TRBV5-4 | CASSLVTLNAGELFF | TGTGCCAGCAGCTTGGTGACTTTAAACGCCGGGGAGCTGTTTTTT
- | TRBJ1-2 | TRBD1 | TRBV10-3 | CAISGDRPRGGANYGYTF | TGTGCCATCAGTGGGGACAGGCCGCGTGGGGGGGCTAACTATGGCTACACCTTC
- | TRBJ2-1 | - | TRBV12-5 | CATGRIPRTGYNEQFF | TGTGCTACGGGACGAATTCCCCGTACAGGGTACAATGAGCAGTTCTTC
- | TRBJ1-6 | - | TRBV2 | CASSEDSYNSPLHF | TGTGCCAGCAGTGAAGACAGCTATAATTCACCCCTCCACTTT
- | TRBJ1-4 | - | TRBV18 | CASSPYSQLTNEKLFF | TGTGCCAGCTCACCCTATTCACAATTAACTAATGAAAAACTGTTTTTT
- | TRBJ2-7 | - | TRBV4-3 | CASSQDYIDYEQYF | TGCGCCAGCAGCCAGGACTATATCGACTACGAGCAGTACTTC